This T cell receptor (beta chain) was observed in a study of T cell changes during pregnancy in multiple sclerosis. Germline V gives CDR1 GTSNPN, CDR2 SVGIG (reference sequence). The CDR3 is made up of 18 amino acids. Germline trimming cut 0 bases from V and 0 bases from J; bases unmatched to any gene: 7. Some clones are missing from TCRdb's copy, which holds only in-frame ones; the method was immunoSEQ multiplex PCR. The sample holds roughly 54,000 clones, about 92% seen once. The chain carries TRBV30 and TRBJ2-7; 14 bases align to TRBD2. This sequence was found in a female donor with multiple sclerosis, enrolled in a pregnancy study. Here the sequenced sample was CD4+ T cells from peripheral blood mononuclear cells, taken after pregnancy. The CDR3 spells CAWSVRGLAGGYSYEQYF. CDR3 in DNA: TGTGCCTGGAGTGTACGCGGACTAGCGGGGGGATACTCCTACGAGCAGTACTTC.